This TCR beta chain was recorded in a study of shared clonotypes between healthy human individuals. Findings and caveats of the study: In contrast to clonotypes shared by all four donors, non-shared clonotypes had lower generation probabilities. Sorted-subset sequencing was shown by rarefaction to be incomplete despite large depth. Naive subsets tended to show greater estimated richness than memory subsets.

To note about this clone: The antigen remains unidentified.

Subsets obtained from CD4+ cells comprised CD45RA+ naive and CD45RA-negative memory cells. CDR3 length equals 14 residues. The germline V and J ends were trimmed by 5 bases and 1 base, with 11 bases remaining between them. CDR1 and CDR2 (germline): MNHNS, SASEGT. TCRdb's copy holds only in-frame clones and misses some; the assay was immunoSEQ multiplex PCR. The repertoire holds over a million clones, with 95% to 99% as singletons. The clonotype was recovered from a young man in good health. The specimen sequenced was naive CD4+ T cells sorted from blood. Subset denoted: CD45RA+ positively selected. The chain has TRBV6-1 and TRBJ1-2; D is ambiguous. DNA of the CDR3: TGTGCCAGCAGTCCCTGGACGGTTAACTATGGCTACACCTTC. It codes for CASSPWTVNYGYTF.